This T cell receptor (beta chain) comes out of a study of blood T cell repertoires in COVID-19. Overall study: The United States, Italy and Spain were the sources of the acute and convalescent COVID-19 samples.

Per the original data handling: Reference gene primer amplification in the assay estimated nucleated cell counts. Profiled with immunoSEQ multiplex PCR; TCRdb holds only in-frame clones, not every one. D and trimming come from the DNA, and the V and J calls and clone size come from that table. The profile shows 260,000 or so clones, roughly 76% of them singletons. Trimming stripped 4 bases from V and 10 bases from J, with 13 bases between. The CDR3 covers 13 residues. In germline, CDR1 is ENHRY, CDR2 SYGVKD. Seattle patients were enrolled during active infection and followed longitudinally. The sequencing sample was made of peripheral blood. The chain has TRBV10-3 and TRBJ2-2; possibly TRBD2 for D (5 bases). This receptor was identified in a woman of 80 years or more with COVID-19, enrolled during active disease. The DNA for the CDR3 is TGTGCCATCAGTGCGATCCTAGCAGAGGAGCTGTTTTTT. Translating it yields CAISAILAEELFF.